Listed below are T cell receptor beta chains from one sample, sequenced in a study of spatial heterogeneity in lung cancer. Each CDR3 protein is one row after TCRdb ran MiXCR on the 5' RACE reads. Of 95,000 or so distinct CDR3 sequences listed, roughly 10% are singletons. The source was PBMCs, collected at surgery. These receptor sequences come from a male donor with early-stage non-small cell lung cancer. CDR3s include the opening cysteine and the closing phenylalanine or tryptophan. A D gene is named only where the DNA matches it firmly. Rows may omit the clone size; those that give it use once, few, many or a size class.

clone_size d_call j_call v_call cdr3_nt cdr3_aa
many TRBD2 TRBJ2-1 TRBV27 TGTGCCAGCATTCACCCGGGACTAGCGGGTATCGGCCACAATGAGCAGTTCTTC CASIHPGLAGIGHNEQFF
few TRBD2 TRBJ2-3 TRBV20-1 TGCAGTGCTTCCACAGGGCACCCGGGACTAGCGGGGTCAGATACGCAGTATTTT CSASTGHPGLAGSDTQYF
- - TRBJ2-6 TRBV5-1 TGCGCCAGCAGCCCCCCCCAGGGAACTGGGGCCAACGTCCTGACTTTC CASSPPQGTGANVLTF
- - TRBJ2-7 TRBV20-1 TGCAGTGCCCTACCTTTACAGGGAACCGGCTACGAGCAGTACTTC CSALPLQGTGYEQYF
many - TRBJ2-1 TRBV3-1 TGTGCCAGCAGCCCCGACATCCAGCCCTACAATGAGCAGTTCTTC CASSPDIQPYNEQFF
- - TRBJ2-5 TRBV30 TGTGCCTGGAGTGTTAAGGGTCAAGAGACCCAGTACTTC CAWSVKGQETQYF
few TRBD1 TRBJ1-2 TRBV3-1 TGTGCCAGCAGTCCGACAGGGGCCGCGGTCTATGGCTACACCTTC CASSPTGAAVYGYTF
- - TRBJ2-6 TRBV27 TGTGCCAGCAGTTCCCTCTCTGGGGCCTACGTCCTGACTTTC CASSSLSGAYVLTF
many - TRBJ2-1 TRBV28 TGTGCCAGCAACTATCCTCTCTTAACCACCTCCGGAAACAGGCACAATGAGCAGTTCTTC CASNYPLLTTSGNRHNEQFF
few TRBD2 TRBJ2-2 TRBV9 TGTGCCAGCAGCGTAGCATGGCTAGCGGCTAACGGGGAGCTGTTTTTT CASSVAWLAANGELFF
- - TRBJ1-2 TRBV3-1 TGTGCCAGCAGCCGCGACAGGCCCCCCTATGGCTACACCTTC CASSRDRPPYGYTF
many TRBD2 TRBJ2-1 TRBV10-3 TGTGCCATCAGTCCCCAAGCGGGAGGGTCTGATGAGCAGTTCTTC CAISPQAGGSDEQFF
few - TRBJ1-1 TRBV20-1 TGCAGTGCCCTCTCCCCGGACACTGAAGCTTTCTTT CSALSPDTEAFF
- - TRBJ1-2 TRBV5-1 TGCGCCAGCAGCTTGGCACAGTCTAATGGCTACACCTTC CASSLAQSNGYTF
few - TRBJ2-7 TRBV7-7 TGTGCCAGCAGCTTAGAGGCCGGGGCTGAGGACGAGCAGTACTTC CASSLEAGAEDEQYF
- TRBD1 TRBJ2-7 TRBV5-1 TGCGCCAGCAGGAATCAACAGGGGACCTACGAGCAGTACTTC CASRNQQGTYEQYF
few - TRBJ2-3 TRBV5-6 TGTGCCAGCAGCTTCCGACTAGGGCTGAGCACAGATACGCAGTATTTT CASSFRLGLSTDTQYF
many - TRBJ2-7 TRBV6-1 TGTGCCAGCAGTGAAGTTGTGCACTACGAGCAGTACTTC CASSEVVHYEQYF